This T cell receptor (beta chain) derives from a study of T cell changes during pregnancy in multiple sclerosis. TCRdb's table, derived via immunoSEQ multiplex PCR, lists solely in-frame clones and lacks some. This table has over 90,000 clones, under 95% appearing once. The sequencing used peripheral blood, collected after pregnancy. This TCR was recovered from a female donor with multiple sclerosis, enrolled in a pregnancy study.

The CDR3 nucleotides read TGTGCCAGCAGCTTAATCGGCGGGTCTCTTTTGGCGGGAGTGGAGCAGTACTTC. Encoded protein: CASSLIGGSLLAGVEQYF. The chain links TRBV7-6 to TRBJ2-7; 7 bases agree with TRBD2. This CDR3 comprises 18 residues. Germline CDR1 is SGHVS and CDR2 is FNYEAQ. V shed 2 bases, J shed 7 bases, and the junction held 20 bases outside the gene matches.